The 10 T cell receptor beta chains presented below share a single source sample, sequenced in a study of post-analysis software for immune sequencing data. General study findings and limits: Among five TRBV segments more frequent in patients than controls were TRBV5-6, TRBV5-1 and TRBV20-1.

No cognate antigen is known for these TCRs. The library was made from cDNA and included unique molecular identifiers. Using its own MiXCR run on the PCR reads, TCRdb lists one record per CDR3 protein. Among roughly 620,000 distinct CDR3 sequences listed, 44% were seen once. Sequencing input: blood. The origin of the receptors is a girl between 5 and 17 years old with multiple sclerosis.

This clonotype appeared a few times. The CDR3 DNA reads as TGTGCCAGCAGTTTAGGGCCAGAGAAAGGCTACACCTTC. As protein: CASSLGPEKGYTF. The chain employs TRBV12-3 or TRBV12-4 and TRBJ1-2; D is unresolved. The CDR3 contains 13 residues. Trimming took 1 base from V and 8 from J, leaving 11 bases between them.

This rearrangement joins TRBV5-1 to TRBJ2-5; D gene uncertain. V shed 0 bases and J shed 1 base, with 10 bases lying between them. In germline, CDR1 is SGHRS, CDR2 YFSETQ. The CDR3 extends over 15 amino acids. The CDR3 bases are TGCGCCAGCAGCTTGGTACCTGGGGTCCAAGAGACCCAGTACTTC. Translated, it gives CASSLVPGVQETQYF.

This clonotype came up a few times. CDR3 loop: CSARHSGGIQETQYF. For the CDR3, the DNA is TGCAGTGCTAGGCATAGCGGGGGGATCCAAGAGACCCAGTACTTC. The chain couples TRBV20-1 to TRBJ2-5, with 10 positions matching TRBD2. The germline gives CDR1 DFQATT, CDR2 SNEGSKA (reference sequence). This CDR3 is 15 amino acids long. Trimming cost V 3 bases and J 1 base; bases outside gene matches: 5.

In this sample, this clonotype turned up many times. The chain employs TRBV11-3 and TRBJ2-1; TRBD2 matches at 9 bases. The ends lost 3 bases at V and 5 bases at J; junction bases unmatched: 5. The CDR3 is 15 amino acids. Per germline, CDR1 SGHNT and CDR2 YENEEA. The CDR3, as DNA: TGTGCCAGCAGCTTGGTGCTAGCGGGGAACAATGAGCAGTTCTTC. This codes for CASSLVLAGNNEQFF.

The J gene is TRBJ2-3, the V gene TRBV12-3 or TRBV12-4; 9 bases match TRBD1. V shed 6 bases and J 4 bases; nucleotides not matched to a gene: 8. This CDR3 has 15 amino acids. CDR3 DNA sequence: TGTGCCAGCAGCTTGAGACAGGGGGGATCAGATACGCAGTATTTT. This codes for CASSLRQGGSDTQYF.

Only a few counts were recorded for this clonotype. The V gene is TRBV10-3, the J gene TRBJ2-2, with a tentative D call TRBD2 (5 bases). The CDR3 covers 14 residues. The V end was cut by 8 bases, the J end by 0 bases, with 10 bases between. Germline CDR1 and CDR2: ENHRY and SYGVKD. The CDR3 loop reads CAILGSANTGELFF. For the CDR3, the DNA is TGTGCCATCCTGGGGAGCGCGAACACCGGGGAGCTGTTTTTT.

The V and J genes are TRBV12-3 or TRBV12-4 and TRBJ1-4; D gene unclear. The length of the CDR3 is 13 residues. The V gene lost 7 bases and the J gene lost 4 bases, with 10 bases spanning the gap. The CDR3 loop reads CASTDRGNEKLFF. The CDR3 region has the DNA TGTGCCAGCACCGACCGCGGTAATGAAAAACTGTTTTTT.

This clonotype was counted between two and nine times. The chain recombines TRBV20-1 with TRBJ2-5; D perhaps matches TRBD2 (5 bases). Per the germline V gene, CDR1 is DFQATT and CDR2 is SNEGSKA (reference sequence). The CDR3 covers 13 residues. V was trimmed by 3 bases and J by 3 bases, leaving 11 bases between them. The CDR3 region has the DNA TGCAGTGCTAGCGGGGAGCTGGAAGAGACCCAGTACTTC. As protein: CSASGELEETQYF.

Points on this clonotype: The junction departs from germline at one end; a sequencing error may be responsible. The rearrangement joins TRBV12-3 or TRBV12-4 to TRBJ2-6; 11 bases line up with TRBD1. The CDR3 extends over 17 amino acids. The CDR3: CASSLGQGGSGANVLAF. CDR3 nucleotide sequence: TGTGCCAGCAGTTTGGGACAGGGGGGCTCTGGGGCCAACGTCCTGGCTTTC.

The rearrangement uses TRBV5-1 and TRBJ1-5; 7 nucleotides align to TRBD1. The CDR3 extends over 14 amino acids. Germline assignment: CDR1 SGHRS and CDR2 YFSETQ. V shed 0 bases and J 7 bases; nucleotides not matched to a gene: 4. CDR3 protein: CASSLEAGGQPQHF. In nucleotides, the CDR3 is TGCGCCAGCAGCTTGGAGGCAGGGGGACAGCCCCAGCATTTT.